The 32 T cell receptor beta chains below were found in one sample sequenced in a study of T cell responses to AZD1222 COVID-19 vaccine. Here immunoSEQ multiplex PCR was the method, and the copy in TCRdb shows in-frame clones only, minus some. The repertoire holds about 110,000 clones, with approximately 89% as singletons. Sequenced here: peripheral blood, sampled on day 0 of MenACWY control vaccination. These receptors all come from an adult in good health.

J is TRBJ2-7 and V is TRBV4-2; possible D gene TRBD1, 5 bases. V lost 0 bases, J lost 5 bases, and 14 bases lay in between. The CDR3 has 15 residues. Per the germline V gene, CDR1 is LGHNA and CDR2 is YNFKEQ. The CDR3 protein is CASSQEDRVGHEQYF. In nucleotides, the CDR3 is TGTGCCAGCAGCCAAGAAGATAGGGTGGGGCACGAGCAGTACTTC.

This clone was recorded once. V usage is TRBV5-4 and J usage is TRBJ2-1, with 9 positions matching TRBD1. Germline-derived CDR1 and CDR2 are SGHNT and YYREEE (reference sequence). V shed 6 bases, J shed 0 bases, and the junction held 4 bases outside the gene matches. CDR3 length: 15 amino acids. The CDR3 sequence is CASTLQGASYNEQFF. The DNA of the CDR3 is TGTGCCAGCACCCTACAGGGGGCCTCCTACAATGAGCAGTTCTTC.

The CDR3 nucleotides read TGTGCCAGTAGTACAAGGACAGGGACTTACAATGAGCAGTTCTTC. Translating gives CASSTRTGTYNEQFF. The gene calls are TRBV19 and TRBJ2-1, with 8 bases aligning to TRBD1. V was clipped by 4 bases and J by 4 bases; unmatched bases: 6. Germline V gene sequence: CDR1 LNHDA, CDR2 SQIVND (reference sequence). The CDR3 is 15 residues long.

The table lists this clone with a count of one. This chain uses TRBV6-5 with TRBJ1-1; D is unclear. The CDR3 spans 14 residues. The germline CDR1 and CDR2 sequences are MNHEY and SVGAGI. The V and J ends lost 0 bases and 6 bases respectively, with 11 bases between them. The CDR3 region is CASSYSPPESEAFF. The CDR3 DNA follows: TGTGCCAGCAGTTACTCCCCCCCAGAATCTGAAGCTTTCTTT.

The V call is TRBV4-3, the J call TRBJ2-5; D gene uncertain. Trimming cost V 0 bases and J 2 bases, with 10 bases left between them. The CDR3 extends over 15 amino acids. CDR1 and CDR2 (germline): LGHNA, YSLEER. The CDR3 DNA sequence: TGCGCCAGCAGCCAAGATTTAACTACTCAAGAGACCCAGTACTTC. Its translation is CASSQDLTTQETQYF.

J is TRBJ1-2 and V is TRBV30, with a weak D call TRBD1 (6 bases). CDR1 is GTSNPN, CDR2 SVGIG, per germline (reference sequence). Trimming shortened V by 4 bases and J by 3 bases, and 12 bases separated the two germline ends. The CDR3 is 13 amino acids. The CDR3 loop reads CAWTGVTDYGYTF. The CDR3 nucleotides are TGTGCCTGGACAGGGGTTACGGACTATGGCTACACCTTC.

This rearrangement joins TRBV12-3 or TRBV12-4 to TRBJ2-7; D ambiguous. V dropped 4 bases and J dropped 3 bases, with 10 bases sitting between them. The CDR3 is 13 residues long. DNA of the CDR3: TGTGCCAGCAGTTCCGACACAAACTACGAGCAGTACTTC. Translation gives CASSSDTNYEQYF.

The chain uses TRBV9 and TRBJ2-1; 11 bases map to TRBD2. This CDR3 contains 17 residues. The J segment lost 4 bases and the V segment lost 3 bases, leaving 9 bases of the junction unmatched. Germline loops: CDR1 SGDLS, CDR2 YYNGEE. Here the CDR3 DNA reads TGTGCCAGCAGCGAGGGACTCACTAGCGGGGGATACAATGAGCAGTTCTTC. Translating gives CASSEGLTSGGYNEQFF.

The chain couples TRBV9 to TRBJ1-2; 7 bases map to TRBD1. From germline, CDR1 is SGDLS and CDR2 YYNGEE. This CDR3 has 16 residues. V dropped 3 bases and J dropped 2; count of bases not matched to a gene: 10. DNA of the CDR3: TGTGCCAGCAGCGAGGGACAGATCTCGCGAAACTATGGCTACACCTTC. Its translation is CASSEGQISRNYGYTF.

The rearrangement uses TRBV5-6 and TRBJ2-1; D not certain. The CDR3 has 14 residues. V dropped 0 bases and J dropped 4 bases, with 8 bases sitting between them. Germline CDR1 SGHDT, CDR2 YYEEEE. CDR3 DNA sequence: TGTGCCAGCAGCTTGGACGCTATTTACAATGAGCAGTTCTTC. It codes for CASSLDAIYNEQFF. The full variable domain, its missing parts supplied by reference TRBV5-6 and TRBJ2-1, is DAGVTQSPTHLIKTRGQQVTLRCSPKSGHDTVSWYQQALGQGPQFIFQYYEEEERQRGNFPDRFSGHQFPNYSSELNVNALLLGDSALYLCASSLDAIYNEQFFGPGTRLTVL.

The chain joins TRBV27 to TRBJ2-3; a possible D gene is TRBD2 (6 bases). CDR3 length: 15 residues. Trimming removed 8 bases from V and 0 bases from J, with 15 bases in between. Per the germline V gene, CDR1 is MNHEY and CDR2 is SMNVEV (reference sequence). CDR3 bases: TGTGCCAGCGTTGCTGGGGGGTCTAGCACAGATACGCAGTATTTT. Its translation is CASVAGGSSTDTQYF.

CDR3 residues: CASSSSGLAGDYNEQFF. CDR3 bases: TGTGCCAGCAGCTCATCGGGACTAGCGGGGGATTACAATGAGCAGTTCTTC. The gene calls are TRBV7-3 and TRBJ2-1, with 14 bases identical to TRBD2. V shed 4 bases, J shed 4 bases, and the junction held 6 bases outside the gene matches. In germline, CDR1 is SGHTA, CDR2 FQGTGA. This CDR3 is 17 amino acids long.

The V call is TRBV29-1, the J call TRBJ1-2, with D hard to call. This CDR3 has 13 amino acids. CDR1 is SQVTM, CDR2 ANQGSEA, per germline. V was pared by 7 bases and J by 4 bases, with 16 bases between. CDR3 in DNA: TGCAGCGCCTCGGACGGAGGAGGCTATGGCTACACCTTC. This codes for CSASDGGGYGYTF.

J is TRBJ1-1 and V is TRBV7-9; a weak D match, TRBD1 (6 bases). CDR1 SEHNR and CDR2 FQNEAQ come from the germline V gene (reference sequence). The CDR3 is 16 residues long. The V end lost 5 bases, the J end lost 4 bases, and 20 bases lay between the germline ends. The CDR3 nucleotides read TGTGCCAGCAGCGAACAGGGACGGGAAGAGGTCACTGAAGCTTTCTTT. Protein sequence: CASSEQGREEVTEAFF.

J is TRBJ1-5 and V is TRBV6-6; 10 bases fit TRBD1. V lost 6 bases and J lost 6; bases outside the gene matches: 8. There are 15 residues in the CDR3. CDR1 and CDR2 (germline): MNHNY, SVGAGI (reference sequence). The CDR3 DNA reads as TGTGCCAGCAGCTCCGGACAGGGGGGCGGTCAGCCCCAGCATTTT. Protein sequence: CASSSGQGGGQPQHF.

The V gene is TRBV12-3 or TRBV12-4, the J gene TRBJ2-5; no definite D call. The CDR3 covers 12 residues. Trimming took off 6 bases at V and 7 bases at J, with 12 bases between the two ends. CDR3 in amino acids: CASSSGPWTQYF. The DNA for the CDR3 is TGTGCCAGCAGCTCTGGCCCCTGGACCCAGTACTTC.

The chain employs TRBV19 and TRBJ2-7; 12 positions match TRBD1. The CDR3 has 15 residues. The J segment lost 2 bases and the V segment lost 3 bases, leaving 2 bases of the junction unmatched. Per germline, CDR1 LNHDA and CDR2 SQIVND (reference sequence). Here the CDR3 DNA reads TGTGCCAGTAGTATCGGGACAGGGGGCACCTACGAGCAGTACTTC. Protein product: CASSIGTGGTYEQYF.

The CDR3 region is CASSIDFWPDYGYTF. DNA of the CDR3: TGTGCCAGTAGTATAGATTTCTGGCCAGACTATGGCTACACCTTC. V usage is TRBV19 and J usage is TRBJ1-2; no clear D. The V end lost 0 bases, the J end lost 3 bases, and 11 bases lay between the germline ends. The V gene's germline CDR1 is LNHDA and CDR2 SQIVND (reference sequence). The CDR3 contains 15 residues.

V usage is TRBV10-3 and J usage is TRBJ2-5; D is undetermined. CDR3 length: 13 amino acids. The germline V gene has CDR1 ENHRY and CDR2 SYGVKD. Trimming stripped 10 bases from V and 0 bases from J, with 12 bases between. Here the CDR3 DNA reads TGTGCCACCACCATGTTCGACCAAGAGACCCAGTACTTC. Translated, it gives CATTMFDQETQYF.

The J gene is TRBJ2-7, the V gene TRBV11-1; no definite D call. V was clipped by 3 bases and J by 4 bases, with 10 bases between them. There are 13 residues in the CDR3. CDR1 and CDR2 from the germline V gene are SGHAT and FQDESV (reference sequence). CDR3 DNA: TGTGCCAGCAGCTTGGGCAACCCGTACGAGCAGTACTTC. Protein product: CASSLGNPYEQYF.

The CDR3 DNA reads TGTGCCAGCAGTTTAACCCACAGAAAGAAGTTACAAGAGACCCAGTACTTC. Encoded protein: CASSLTHRKKLQETQYF. The V gene is TRBV27, the J gene TRBJ2-5; D ambiguous. V was shortened by 2 bases and J by 2 bases, with 18 bases between the two germline ends. The CDR3 length is 17 residues. Germline CDR1 and CDR2: MNHEY and SMNVEV (reference sequence).

CDR3 in DNA: TGTGCCAGTAGGACCCTAGGAGGCTACACCTTC. This encodes CASRTLGGYTF. This chain connects TRBV19 to TRBJ1-2; D unclear. Trimming left V 6 bases short and J 8 bases short, with 10 bases between. The CDR3 runs 11 residues. Per the germline V gene, CDR1 is LNHDA and CDR2 is SQIVND (reference sequence).

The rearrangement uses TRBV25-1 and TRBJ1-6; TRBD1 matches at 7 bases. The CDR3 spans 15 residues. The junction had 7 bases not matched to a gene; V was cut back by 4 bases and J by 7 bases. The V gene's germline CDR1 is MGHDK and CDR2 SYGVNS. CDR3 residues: CASSATGTANSPLHF. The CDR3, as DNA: TGTGCCAGCAGTGCGACCGGGACAGCGAATTCACCCCTCCACTTT.

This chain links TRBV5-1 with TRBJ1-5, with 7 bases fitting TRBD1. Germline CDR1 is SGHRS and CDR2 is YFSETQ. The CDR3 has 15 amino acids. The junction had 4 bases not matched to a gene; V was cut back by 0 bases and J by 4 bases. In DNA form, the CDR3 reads TGCGCCAGCAGCTTGGGTCCAGGGGGTAATCAGCCCCAGCATTTT. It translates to CASSLGPGGNQPQHF.

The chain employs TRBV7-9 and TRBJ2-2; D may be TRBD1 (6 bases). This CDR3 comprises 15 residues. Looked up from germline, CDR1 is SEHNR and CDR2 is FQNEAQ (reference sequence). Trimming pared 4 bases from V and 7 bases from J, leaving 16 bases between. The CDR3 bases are TGTGCCAGCAGCTCATTTTCAGGGGAGCACGGGGAGCTGTTTTTT. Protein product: CASSSFSGEHGELFF. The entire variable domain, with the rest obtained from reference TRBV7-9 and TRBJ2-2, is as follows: DTGVSQNPRHKITKRGQNVTFRCDPISEHNRLYWYRQTLGQGPEFLTYFQNEAQLEKSRLLSDRFSAERPKGSFSTLEIQRTEQGDSAMYLCASSSFSGEHGELFFGEGSRLTVL.

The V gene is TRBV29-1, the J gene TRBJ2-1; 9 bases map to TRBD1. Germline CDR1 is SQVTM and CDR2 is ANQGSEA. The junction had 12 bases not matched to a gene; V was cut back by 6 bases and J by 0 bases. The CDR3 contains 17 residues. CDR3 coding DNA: TGCAGCGTAGGTCGGACAGGGGCCCTAAGCTCCTACAATGAGCAGTTCTTC. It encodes CSVGRTGALSSYNEQFF.

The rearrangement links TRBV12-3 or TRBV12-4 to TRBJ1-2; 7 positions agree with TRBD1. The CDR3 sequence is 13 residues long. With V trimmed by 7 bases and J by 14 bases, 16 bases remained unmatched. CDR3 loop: CASTPAQGTPYTF. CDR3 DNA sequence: TGTGCCAGCACCCCGGCACAGGGGACGCCTTATACCTTC.

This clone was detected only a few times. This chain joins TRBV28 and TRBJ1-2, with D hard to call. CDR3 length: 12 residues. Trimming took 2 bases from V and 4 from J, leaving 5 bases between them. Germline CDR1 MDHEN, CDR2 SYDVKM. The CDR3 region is CASSLMSYGYTF. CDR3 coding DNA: TGTGCCAGCAGTTTAATGAGCTATGGCTACACCTTC.

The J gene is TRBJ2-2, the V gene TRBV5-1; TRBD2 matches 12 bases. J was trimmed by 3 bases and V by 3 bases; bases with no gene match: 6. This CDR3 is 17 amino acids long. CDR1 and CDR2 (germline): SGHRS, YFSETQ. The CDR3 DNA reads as TGCGCCAGCAGCTGGACACTAGCGGGGGGACACACCGGGGAGCTGTTTTTT. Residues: CASSWTLAGGHTGELFF.

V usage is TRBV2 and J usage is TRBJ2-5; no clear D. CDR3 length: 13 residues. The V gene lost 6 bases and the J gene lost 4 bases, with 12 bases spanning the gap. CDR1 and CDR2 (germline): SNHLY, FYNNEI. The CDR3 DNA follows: TGTGCCAGCAGCCAGATCCCCGGAGAGACCCAGTACTTC. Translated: CASSQIPGETQYF.

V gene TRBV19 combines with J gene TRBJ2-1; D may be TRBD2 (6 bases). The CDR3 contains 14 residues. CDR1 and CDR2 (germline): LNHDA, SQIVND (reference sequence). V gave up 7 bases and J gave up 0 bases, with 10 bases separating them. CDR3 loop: CASTEGSSYNEQFF. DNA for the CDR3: TGTGCCAGTACGGAGGGGAGCTCCTACAATGAGCAGTTCTTC.

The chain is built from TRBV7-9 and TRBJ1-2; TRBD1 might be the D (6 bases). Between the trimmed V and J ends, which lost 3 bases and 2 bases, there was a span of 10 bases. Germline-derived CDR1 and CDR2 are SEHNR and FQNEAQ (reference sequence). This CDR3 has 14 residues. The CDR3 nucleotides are TGTGCCAGCAGCTTTCCAGGGGCAAACTATGGCTACACCTTC. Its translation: CASSFPGANYGYTF.